This is a list of T cell receptor beta chains from one sample in a study of blood T cell repertoires in COVID-19. Repertoires were generated with immunoSEQ multiplex PCR, while TCRdb's copy carries only in-frame clones and drops some. The data hold hundreds of thousands of clones, with around 89% observed a single time. What was sequenced was PBMCs or T cells enriched from blood (not recorded which). These receptors came from a woman in her thirties or forties who had recovered from COVID-19. The CDR3 runs from the conserved cysteine through the conserved F or W. Each record gives: CDR3 DNA, CDR3 protein, J gene, D gene, clone size, V gene. The D gene is left open where the match is weak. For some rows the clone size is stated as once, few or many, or as a class when expanded; others skip it.

TGTGCCAGCAGTTTTCTGGGACTAGCGGGGCCCTACGCAGATACGCAGTATTTT CASSFLGLAGPYADTQYF TRBJ2-3 TRBD2 once TRBV7-6
TGTGCCAGCAGCCGGGACTCTTACAATGAGCAGTTCTTC CASSRDSYNEQFF TRBJ2-1 NA NA TRBV12-3/TRBV12-4
TGCGCCAGCAGCTTGGCCTGGCCCAACTCCTACAATGAGCAGTTCTTC CASSLAWPNSYNEQFF TRBJ2-1 NA NA TRBV5-1
TGTGCCAGCTCACAGGGGACAGGGGGCGCCGAAAACATTCAGTACTTC CASSQGTGGAENIQYF TRBJ2-4 TRBD1 NA TRBV18
TGTGCCAGCAGTTTATCGTCAGGGAACACTGAAGCTTTCTTT CASSLSSGNTEAFF TRBJ1-1 NA NA TRBV27
TGTGCCAGCAGCGGCGGACAGCACAATGAGCAGTTCTTC CASSGGQHNEQFF TRBJ2-1 NA NA TRBV9
TGTGCCAGTAGTATCGACCCGGGACAGGGGTCATACAATGAGCAGTTCTTC CASSIDPGQGSYNEQFF TRBJ2-1 TRBD1 NA TRBV19
TGCGCCAGCAGCTTGGGCAGACTAGCGGTTTACGAGCAGTACTTC CASSLGRLAVYEQYF TRBJ2-7 TRBD2 NA TRBV5-1
TGTGCCAGCAGCTCGACTAGCGGCCAAGAGACCCAGTACTTC CASSSTSGQETQYF TRBJ2-5 TRBD2 NA TRBV7-2
TGTGCCTGGAGTGTAGGGGCCAAAGAGACCCAGTACTTC CAWSVGAKETQYF TRBJ2-5 NA NA TRBV30
TGTGCCAGCGGAAACAGGGGACCTGGCTACACCTTC CASGNRGPGYTF TRBJ1-2 TRBD1 NA TRBV28
TGCGCCAGTAATCAGGGGGCGCGGCTAGCGGTGCAAGAGACCCAGTACTTC CASNQGARLAVQETQYF TRBJ2-5 NA NA TRBV5-1
TGTGCCAGCAGTGATGGGACAGGGGCCCGCTACGAGCAGTACTTC CASSDGTGARYEQYF TRBJ2-7 TRBD1 NA TRBV6-1
TGTGCCAGCAGTTCGAGCCTGAACACTGAAGCTTTCTTT CASSSSLNTEAFF TRBJ1-1 NA NA TRBV12-3/TRBV12-4
TGTGCCAGCAGCTCCGGGACTTCGATTTACGAGCAGTACTTC CASSSGTSIYEQYF TRBJ2-7 NA NA TRBV9
TGCAGCGTTGAAGAATCAGGGGTAGTGTACGAGCAGTACTTC CSVEESGVVYEQYF TRBJ2-7 NA NA TRBV29-1
TGCAGCGTTGGGTACAGGGGGCGGCAAGAGACCCAGTACTTC CSVGYRGRQETQYF TRBJ2-5 TRBD1 NA TRBV29-1
TGTGCCAGCAGCCGCGGGACTAGCGGGGGGAGGCCCACAGATACGCAGTATTTT CASSRGTSGGRPTDTQYF TRBJ2-3 TRBD2 NA TRBV7-2
TGCGCCAGCAGCCAGGCAGAGCGGATGGCTTGGACTGAAGCTTTCTTT CASSQAERMAWTEAFF TRBJ1-1 NA NA TRBV4-3
TGTGCCAGCAGTTTAGAGCGGGGCATATTTCAGTTCTTC CASSLERGIFQFF TRBJ2-1 TRBD2 NA TRBV27
TGTGCCAGCAGGGACAGGGCTGAAGCTTTCTTT CASRDRAEAFF TRBJ1-1 TRBD1 NA TRBV5-6
TGTGCCAGCAGCCCCCCAGGGGGTGGGAATGAGCAGTTCTTC CASSPPGGGNEQFF TRBJ2-1 TRBD1 NA TRBV7-3
TGCGCCAGCAGCCTTAGCGGGGGGGCTTACAATGAGCAGTTCTTC CASSLSGGAYNEQFF TRBJ2-1 TRBD2 NA TRBV5-1
TGTGCCAGCAGTCCTTTTACGGGAGAGCAGTACTTC CASSPFTGEQYF TRBJ2-7 NA NA TRBV6-5
TGTGCCAGCAGCCCCACCGGGGGGGCGGGCAGCAATCAGCCCCAGCATTTT CASSPTGGAGSNQPQHF TRBJ1-5 NA NA TRBV7-3
TGTGCCAGCAGCGTTGGGCTAGCGGGCACAGATACGCAGTATTTT CASSVGLAGTDTQYF TRBJ2-3 TRBD2 NA TRBV9
TGTGCCAGCTCATCACAGGGGGAGTGGACCGGGGAGCTGTTTTTT CASSSQGEWTGELFF TRBJ2-2 TRBD1 NA TRBV18
TGCGCCAGCAGCTTGGGGACAGTCGGGTTCACTGAAGCTTTCTTT CASSLGTVGFTEAFF TRBJ1-1 NA NA TRBV5-1
TGTGCCAGCAGCTTAAACCTTCCAGGAGGAGACAATGAGCAGTTCTTC CASSLNLPGGDNEQFF TRBJ2-1 NA NA TRBV11-1
TGTGCCAGCAGCTTGGGATCAGGGGTCTTAAACACCGGGGAGCTGTTTTTT CASSLGSGVLNTGELFF TRBJ2-2 NA NA TRBV5-4
TGTGCCAGCTCACCGCTACTAGCGGGGAACACCGGGGAGCTGTTTTTT CASSPLLAGNTGELFF TRBJ2-2 TRBD2 NA TRBV18
TGCGCCAGCAGCCGAGGGACTAGCGGGGGGGCTGCGGAGACCCAGTACTTC CASSRGTSGGAAETQYF TRBJ2-5 TRBD2 NA TRBV4-1
TGTGCCAGCAGGCTGGACAATTGGGAGACCCAGTACTTC CASRLDNWETQYF TRBJ2-5 NA NA TRBV12-3/TRBV12-4
TGTGCCTGGGGTGGGGCGGGGGGCTACACCTTC CAWGGAGGYTF TRBJ1-2 NA NA TRBV30
TGTGCCAGCAGTGAAAGGGGCAGGGTCCAAGAGACCCAGTACTTC CASSERGRVQETQYF TRBJ2-5 NA once TRBV27
TGTGCTAGCAGCTCAAGACAGGGGGCGGAGGACACCGGGGAGCTGTTTTTT CASSSRQGAEDTGELFF TRBJ2-2 TRBD1 NA TRBV7-7
TGTGCCTGGGCCCCGGGACAGGGGGCAGAAGAGACCCAGTACTTC CAWAPGQGAEETQYF TRBJ2-5 TRBD1 NA TRBV30
TGTGCCAGCAGCCCCGGACTAGCGGATGCCACAGATACGCAGTATTTT CASSPGLADATDTQYF TRBJ2-3 TRBD2 NA TRBV9
TGTGCCAGCAGCTTGACTAGCGGGATCTACGAGCAGTACTTC CASSLTSGIYEQYF TRBJ2-7 TRBD2 NA TRBV5-5
TGCGCCAGCAGTTCCGGGACAGGGAGGGCCTACGAGCAGTACTTC CASSSGTGRAYEQYF TRBJ2-7 TRBD1 few TRBV10-2